This T cell receptor (beta chain) was recovered during a study of shared clonotypes between healthy human individuals. Germline CDR1 and CDR2: SNHLY and FYNNEI. The CDR3 spans 14 residues. Between the trimmed V and J ends, which lost 4 bases and 0 bases, there was a span of 8 bases. As to this clone: The sample carries other DNA sequences with the same CDR3.

Genomic DNA of each subset was evenly split across several immunoSEQ plates. Generated by immunoSEQ multiplex PCR, the TCRdb table keeps only in-frame clones and is missing some. Of over a million clones detected, roughly 75% appear once; the ten largest clones hold over 1.3%. The chain is built from TRBV2 and TRBJ2-3; D is ambiguous. Sequenced material: memory CD4+ T cells sorted from blood. Documented subset: CD45RA-negative fraction. The clonotype was recovered from a man aged 18 to 30 in good health. The CDR3 loop is CASSVGSSTDTQYF. The CDR3 DNA sequence: TGTGCCAGCAGTGTGGGCTCTAGCACAGATACGCAGTATTTT.